The 18 T cell receptor beta chains below come from one sample, sequenced in a study of OX40 agonist ivuxolimab in advanced cancers. TCRdb's copy holds only in-frame clones and misses some; the assay was immunoSEQ multiplex PCR. The sample includes tens of thousands of clones, about 89% of them seen just once. This material consisted of CD4+ or CD8+ T cells sorted from blood, taken in a trial of the OX40 agonist ivuxolimab. The receptors come from an adult with an advanced solid tumor such as melanoma, head and neck, liver or kidney cancer.

CDR3 sequence: CASSSRQGLGEAFF. The CDR3 nucleotides read TGTGCCAGCAGCTCCCGACAGGGCCTTGGTGAAGCTTTCTTT. The genes are TRBV7-9 and TRBJ1-1; 7 bases map to TRBD1. V gave up 4 bases and J gave up 7 bases; unmatched junction bases: 9. This CDR3 has 14 residues. The germline V gene has CDR1 SEHNR and CDR2 FQNEAQ (reference sequence).

This chain connects TRBV9 to TRBJ1-3, with D hard to call. Germline CDR1 and CDR2: SGDLS and YYNGEE. V lost 4 bases and J 0 bases, leaving 11 bases between the germline ends. The CDR3 has 15 residues. The DNA for the CDR3 is TGTGCCAGCAGCCCCCGGATAGGCTCTGGAAACACCATATATTTT. Translated, it gives CASSPRIGSGNTIYF.

This chain uses TRBV5-1 with TRBJ2-7; D not resolved. This CDR3 has 14 amino acids. Per the germline V gene, CDR1 is SGHRS and CDR2 is YFSETQ. V dropped 0 bases and J dropped 3 bases, with 10 bases sitting between them. CDR3 loop: CASSLEYEHYEQYF. Here the CDR3 DNA reads TGCGCCAGCAGCTTGGAATATGAGCACTACGAGCAGTACTTC.

The chain links TRBV5-8 to TRBJ2-1; weak D call: TRBD2 (6 bases). Trimming left V 0 bases short and J 6 bases short, with 13 bases between. The germline V gene has CDR1 SGHTS and CDR2 YDEGEE. CDR3 size: 15 residues. The CDR3 loop reads CASSLGRREANEQFF. The CDR3 region has the DNA TGTGCCAGCAGCTTGGGGCGGAGGGAGGCCAATGAGCAGTTCTTC.

This clone was seen a handful of times. The chain employs TRBV6-5 and TRBJ2-3; D unclear. Germline V gene data show CDR1 as MNHEY and CDR2 as SVGAGI. The germline V and J ends were trimmed by 10 bases and 0 bases, with 17 bases remaining between them. The CDR3 is made up of 15 amino acids. In DNA, the CDR3 is TGTGCCACATCGTGGCGAGGCCCTAGCACAGATACGCAGTATTTT. This gives the protein CATSWRGPSTDTQYF.

This chain links TRBV5-8 with TRBJ2-3; 9 bases are shared with TRBD1. CDR1 and CDR2 from the germline V gene are SGHTS and YDEGEE. The CDR3 is made up of 14 amino acids. With V trimmed by 5 bases and J by 6 bases, 7 bases remained unmatched. Written as DNA, the CDR3 is TGTGCCAGCAGTGGGACAGGGTATAGGGATACGCAGTATTTT. Encoded protein: CASSGTGYRDTQYF.

The chain employs TRBV7-8 and TRBJ2-7, with 11 bases fitting TRBD2. The junction had 8 bases not matched to a gene; V was cut back by 5 bases and J by 5 bases. Germline V gene sequence: CDR1 SGHVS, CDR2 FQNEAQ. The CDR3 covers 15 residues. DNA of the CDR3: TGTGCCAGCAGCCTTGGACTAGCGGGCTTGAACGAGCAGTACTTC. This translates into CASSLGLAGLNEQYF.

This sequence joins TRBV5-1 and TRBJ2-5; D remains unclear. The V gene's germline CDR1 is SGHRS and CDR2 YFSETQ. The CDR3 has 15 residues. Trimming removed 1 base from V and 5 bases from J, with 15 bases in between. CDR3 nucleotides: TGCGCCAGCAGCTTGCGGTCGATGACCGGGGAGACCCAGTACTTC. Protein sequence: CASSLRSMTGETQYF.

This chain links TRBV30 with TRBJ2-7; 7 bases are a match to TRBD1. This CDR3 region has 13 residues. The V gene's germline CDR1 is GTSNPN and CDR2 SVGIG (reference sequence). V lost 0 bases, J lost 6 bases, and 5 bases stayed unmatched. CDR3 protein: CAWSVDRVGEQYF. CDR3 nucleotides: TGTGCCTGGAGTGTAGACAGGGTGGGCGAGCAGTACTTC.

V gene TRBV19 combines with J gene TRBJ1-2, with 9 bases matching TRBD1. V dropped 5 bases and J dropped 2; count of bases not matched to a gene: 6. The germline V gene encodes CDR1 LNHDA and CDR2 SQIVND (reference sequence). CDR3 size: 15 residues. In nucleotides, the CDR3 is TGTGCCAGTAGTTGGACAGGGGTTCGGAACTATGGCTACACCTTC. Translation gives CASSWTGVRNYGYTF.

The V gene is TRBV12-2, the J gene TRBJ1-5; the table's D gene call, TRBD1, was not cross checked with the DNA. TRBV12-2 is an annotated pseudogene. CDR3 size: 17 residues. CDR3: CASRSSQGSHSNQPQHF. CDR3 in DNA: TGTGCAAGTCGCTCCAGCCAGGGATCTCATAGCAATCAGCCCCAGCATTTT.

The chain combines TRBV7-9 with TRBJ2-5, with a tentative D call TRBD1 (6 bases). The CDR3 sequence is 15 residues long. CDR1 and CDR2 from the germline V gene are SEHNR and FQNEAQ (reference sequence). V lost 5 bases to trimming and J lost 5 bases, with 18 bases between them. The CDR3 nucleotides read TGTGCCAGCAGCCCCACCACAGGGTCGAGGGAGACCCAGTACTTC. Protein product: CASSPTTGSRETQYF.

The chain couples TRBV9 to TRBJ2-2; D remains ambiguous. V shed 2 bases and J shed 1 base, with 6 bases lying between them. This CDR3 comprises 14 residues. Germline CDR1 SGDLS, CDR2 YYNGEE. This chain's CDR3 is CASSVWGNTGELFF. CDR3 DNA sequence: TGTGCCAGCAGCGTTTGGGGGAACACCGGGGAGCTGTTTTTT.

The CDR3 DNA reads TGTGCCAGCAGTCCACCCCGGCGGACCCCTAATGAAAAACTGTTTTTT. Translated: CASSPPRRTPNEKLFF. The chain carries TRBV28 and TRBJ1-4; unclear D gene. Trimming removed 5 bases at V and 3 bases at J, with 16 bases between. This CDR3 region has 16 residues. The germline V gene encodes CDR1 MDHEN and CDR2 SYDVKM.

J is TRBJ1-1 and V is TRBV5-1; 8 positions agree with TRBD1. The CDR3 runs to 15 residues. In germline, CDR1 is SGHRS, CDR2 YFSETQ. V was clipped by 0 bases and J by 2 bases; unmatched bases: 3. CDR3 in DNA: TGCGCCAGCAGCTTGGATACAGGGGGTAACACTGAAGCTTTCTTT. Protein: CASSLDTGGNTEAFF.

This clone has just a few counts. The V call is TRBV30, the J call TRBJ1-5; no clear D gene. Germline V gene lookup returns CDR1 GTSNPN and CDR2 SVGIG (reference sequence). With 2 bases removed from V and 6 bases from J, the gap between germline ends came to 8 bases. The CDR3 spans 12 residues. CDR3 coding DNA: TGTGCCTGGAGTCTTCCCCGTCAGCCCCAGCATTTT. This codes for CAWSLPRQPQHF.

V gene TRBV30 combines with J gene TRBJ2-5; no reliable D call. Trimming removed 4 bases at V and 7 bases at J, with 13 bases between. This CDR3 comprises 12 residues. Germline V gene data show CDR1 as GTSNPN and CDR2 as SVGIG (reference sequence). CDR3 sequence reads: CAWTSVGGTQYF. The DNA for the CDR3 is TGTGCCTGGACGTCGGTGGGCGGGACCCAGTACTTC.

The chain employs TRBV5-1 and TRBJ2-2; a possible D gene is TRBD1 (6 bases). The V gene lost 5 bases and the J gene lost 6 bases, with 17 bases spanning the gap. In germline, CDR1 is SGHRS, CDR2 YFSETQ. This CDR3 is built from 15 residues. The CDR3 spells CASRTGHSEAGELFF. Written as DNA, the CDR3 is TGCGCCAGCAGGACGGGACACAGCGAAGCCGGGGAGCTGTTTTTT.